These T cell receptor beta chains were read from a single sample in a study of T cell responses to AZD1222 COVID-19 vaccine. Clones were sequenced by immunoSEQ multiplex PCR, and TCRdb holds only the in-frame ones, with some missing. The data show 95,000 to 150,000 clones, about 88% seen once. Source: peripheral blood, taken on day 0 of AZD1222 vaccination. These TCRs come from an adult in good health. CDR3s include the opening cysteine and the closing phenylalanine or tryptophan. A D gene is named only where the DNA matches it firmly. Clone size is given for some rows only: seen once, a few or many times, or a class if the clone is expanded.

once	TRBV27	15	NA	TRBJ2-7	CASSLRPGPSYEQYF	TGTGCCAGCAGTTTACGGCCAGGGCCCTCCTACGAGCAGTACTTC
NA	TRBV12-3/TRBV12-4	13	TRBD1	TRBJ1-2	CASSRDRGSGYTF	TGTGCCAGCAGCAGGGACAGAGGGTCTGGCTACACCTTC
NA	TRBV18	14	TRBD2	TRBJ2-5	CASSPPAGEETQYF	TGTGCCAGCTCACCACCGGCGGGGGAAGAGACCCAGTACTTC
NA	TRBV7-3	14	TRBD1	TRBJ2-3	CASSFNRGRDTQYF	TGTGCCAGCAGCTTTAACAGGGGGCGGGATACGCAGTATTTT
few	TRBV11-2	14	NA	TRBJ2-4	CASSSRLAKNIQYF	TGTGCCAGCAGCTCACGCCTAGCCAAAAACATTCAGTACTTC
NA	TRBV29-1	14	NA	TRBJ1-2	CSVEEQGPNYGYTF	TGCAGCGTTGAAGAACAGGGACCTAACTATGGCTACACCTTC
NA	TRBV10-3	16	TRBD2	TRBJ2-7	CAISTLTSGGAGEQYF	TGTGCCATCAGTACTTTGACTAGCGGGGGGGCCGGGGAGCAGTACTTC
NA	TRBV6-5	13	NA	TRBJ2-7	CASTSGTTYEQYF	TGTGCCAGCACCTCCGGGACAACCTACGAGCAGTACTTC
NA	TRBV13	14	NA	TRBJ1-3	CASSPGPSGNTIYF	TGTGCCAGCAGCCCAGGACCCTCTGGAAACACCATATATTTT
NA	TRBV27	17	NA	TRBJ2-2	CASSLMWAARGTGELFF	TGTGCCAGCTCCCTGATGTGGGCCGCCCGAGGCACCGGGGAGCTGTTTTTT
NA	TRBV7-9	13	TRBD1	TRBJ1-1	CASSLQGVGEAFF	TGTGCCAGCAGTCTTCAGGGGGTCGGTGAAGCTTTCTTT
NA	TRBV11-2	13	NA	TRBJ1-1	CASSLGQGEEAFF	TGTGCCAGCAGCTTAGGTCAAGGGGAGGAAGCTTTCTTT
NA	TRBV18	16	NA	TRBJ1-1	CASSPFAGEVKTEAFF	TGTGCCAGCTCACCATTCGCAGGGGAGGTAAAAACTGAAGCTTTCTTT
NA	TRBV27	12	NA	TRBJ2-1	CASSQGRNEQFF	TGTGCCAGCAGCCAGGGTAGGAATGAGCAGTTCTTC
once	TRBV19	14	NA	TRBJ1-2	CASSSRGHAYGYTF	TGTGCCAGTAGTAGTAGGGGCCATGCCTATGGCTACACCTTC
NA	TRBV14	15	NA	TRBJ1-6	CASSQDGHRYSPLHF	TGTGCCAGCAGCCAAGATGGGCACAGATATTCACCCCTCCACTTT
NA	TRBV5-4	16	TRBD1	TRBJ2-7	CASSPRGGTGTYEQYF	TGTGCCAGCAGCCCCCGAGGAGGGACAGGGACCTACGAGCAGTACTTC
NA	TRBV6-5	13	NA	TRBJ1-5	CASSPYSNQPQHF	TGTGCCAGCAGTCCCTATAGCAATCAGCCCCAGCATTTT
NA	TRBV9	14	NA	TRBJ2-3	CASSALSRTDTQYF	TGTGCCAGCAGCGCCCTGAGTCGCACAGATACGCAGTATTTT
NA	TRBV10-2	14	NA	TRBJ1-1	CASSEPGISTEAFF	TGCGCCAGCAGTGAGCCAGGAATAAGCACTGAAGCTTTCTTT
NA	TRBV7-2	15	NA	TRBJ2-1	CASSLGDFPYNEQFF	TGTGCCAGCAGCTTAGGGGACTTCCCCTACAATGAGCAGTTCTTC
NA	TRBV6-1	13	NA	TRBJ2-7	CASSWRDSYEQYF	TGTGCCAGCAGTTGGCGAGACAGTTACGAGCAGTACTTC
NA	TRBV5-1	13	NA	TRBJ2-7	CASSLVGSYEQYF	TGCGCCAGCAGCTTGGTCGGTTCCTACGAGCAGTACTTC
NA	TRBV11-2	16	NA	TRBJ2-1	CASSFRGGGSYNEQFF	TGTGCCAGCAGCTTCCGAGGGGGGGGCTCCTACAATGAGCAGTTCTTC
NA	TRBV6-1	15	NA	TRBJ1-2	CASSEAVGRRYGYTF	TGTGCCAGCAGTGAAGCCGTGGGACGGCGCTATGGCTACACCTTC
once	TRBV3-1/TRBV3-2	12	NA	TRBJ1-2	CASSQVGYGYTF	TGTGCCAGCAGCCAAGTAGGCTATGGCTACACCTTC
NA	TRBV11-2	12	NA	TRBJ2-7	CASSLLGYEQYF	TGTGCCAGCAGCTTATTGGGGTACGAGCAGTACTTC
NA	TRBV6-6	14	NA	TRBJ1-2	CASSYSAASYGYTF	TGTGCCAGCAGTTACTCGGCGGCTTCCTATGGCTACACCTTC
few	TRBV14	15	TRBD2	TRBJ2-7	CASSQVSGSRYEQYF	TGTGCCAGCAGCCAAGTTAGCGGGAGTAGGTACGAGCAGTACTTC
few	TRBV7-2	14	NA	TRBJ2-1	CASSLARDNNEQFF	TGTGCCAGCAGCTTAGCCCGGGATAACAATGAGCAGTTCTTC
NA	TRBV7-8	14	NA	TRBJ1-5	CASSFDRFNQPQHF	TGTGCCAGCAGCTTTGACAGGTTCAATCAGCCCCAGCATTTT